This T cell receptor (beta chain) was documented in a study of CD8 T cells in ankylosing spondylitis. Scientists made TCR beta libraries using quantitative 5'-RACE with molecular barcodes. TCRdb re-derived calls from the 5' RACE reads in MiXCR, one entry per CDR3 protein. Among around 490,000 distinct CDR3 sequences listed, about 5.7% were seen once. On this clonotype: Antigen specificity is unknown.

CDR3 size: 15 residues. Trimming removed 3 bases from V and 0 bases from J, with 12 bases in between. Looked up from germline, CDR1 is DFQATT and CDR2 is SNEGSKA (reference sequence). The study, taken as a whole, reports: One TCR beta motif, made up of 7 or 8 highly homologous variants, appeared characteristic of ankylosing spondylitis blood. From matched ankylosing spondylitis synovial fluid, disease-linked clones were reportedly recovered at significantly enriched levels. Within peripheral blood, clones linked to disease were CD8+ and relatively rare. Both synovial fluid and blood in reactive arthritis had previously been reported to carry some motif variants.

The clonotype originates from a male donor with ankylosing spondylitis. The rearrangement joins TRBV20-1 to TRBJ1-5; D not resolved. The sequencing sample was made of blood, either unsorted or a sorted T cell fraction (not recorded which). CDR3 DNA: TGCAGTGCTAGGGAAGAAACATATAGCAATCAGCCCCAGCATTTT. Encoded protein: CSAREETYSNQPQHF.